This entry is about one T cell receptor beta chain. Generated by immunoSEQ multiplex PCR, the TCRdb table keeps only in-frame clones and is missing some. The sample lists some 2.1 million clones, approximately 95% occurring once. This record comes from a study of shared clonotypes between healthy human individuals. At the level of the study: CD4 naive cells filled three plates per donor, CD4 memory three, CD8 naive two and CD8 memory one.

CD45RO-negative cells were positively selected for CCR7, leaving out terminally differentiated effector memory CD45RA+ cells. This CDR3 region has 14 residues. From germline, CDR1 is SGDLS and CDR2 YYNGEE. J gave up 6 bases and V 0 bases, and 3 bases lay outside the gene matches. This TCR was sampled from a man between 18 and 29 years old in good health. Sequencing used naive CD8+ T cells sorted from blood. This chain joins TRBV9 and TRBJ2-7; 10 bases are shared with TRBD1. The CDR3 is CASSVGQGAFEQYF. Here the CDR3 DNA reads TGTGCCAGCAGCGTAGGACAGGGGGCGTTCGAGCAGTACTTC.